Listed here are 8 T cell receptor beta chains from one sample, sequenced in a study of blood T cell repertoires in COVID-19. Profiled with immunoSEQ multiplex PCR; TCRdb holds only in-frame clones, not every one. The sample shows around 320,000 clones, approximately 91% of them seen only once. The sample taken for sequencing was PBMCs or T cells enriched from blood (not recorded which). The receptors shown here come from a young woman who had been exposed to COVID-19.

The chain links TRBV7-6 to TRBJ1-4; D possibly corresponds to TRBD1 (6 bases). This CDR3 spans 15 amino acids. The germline CDR1 and CDR2 sequences are SGHVS and FNYEAQ. Trimming took off 2 bases at V and 4 bases at J, with 11 bases between the two ends. The chain's CDR3 is CASSLRGQFNEKLFF. In DNA form, the CDR3 reads TGTGCCAGCAGCTTACGAGGACAGTTTAATGAAAAACTGTTTTTT. The variable domain in full, completed from reference TRBV7-6 and TRBJ1-4, reads GAGVSQSPRYKVTKRGQDVALRCDPISGHVSLYWYRQALGQGPEFLTYFNYEAQQDKSGLPNDRFSAERPEGSISTLTIQRTEQRDSAMYRCASSLRGQFNEKLFFGSGTQLSVL.

This chain connects TRBV4-2 to TRBJ1-2, with D perhaps TRBD1 (5 bases). The V end lost 1 base, the J end lost 4 bases, and 10 bases lay between the germline ends. Per germline, CDR1 LGHNA and CDR2 YNFKEQ. This CDR3 has 14 amino acids. The CDR3 nucleotides are TGTGCCAGCAGCCAAGTGGGAGGGACCTATGGCTACACCTTC. Translation: CASSQVGGTYGYTF.

The chain combines TRBV29-1 with TRBJ2-3, with TRBD2 matching over 9 bases. The V gene's germline CDR1 is SQVTM and CDR2 ANQGSEA. Trimming cost V 4 bases and J 5 bases; bases outside gene matches: 7. The CDR3 loop spans 14 amino acids. CDR3 amino acids: CSVVGRGGGDTQYF. In DNA, the CDR3 is TGCAGCGTTGTAGGGCGGGGGGGAGGAGATACGCAGTATTTT.

J is TRBJ2-6 and V is TRBV3-1 (or the pseudogene TRBV3-2), with D perhaps TRBD2 (6 bases). V gave up 0 bases and J gave up 1 base, with 7 bases separating them. From germline, CDR1 is LGHDT and CDR2 YNNKEL (reference sequence). This CDR3 spans 16 amino acids. The CDR3 loop is CASSQDRGSGANVLTF. The DNA of the CDR3 is TGTGCCAGCAGCCAAGATCGGGGGTCTGGGGCCAACGTCCTGACTTTC.

J is TRBJ2-7 and V is TRBV29-1; 10 bases match TRBD1. V was pared by 7 bases and J by 0 bases, with 3 bases of the junction left unmatched. CDR1 and CDR2 from the germline V gene are SQVTM and ANQGSEA. The CDR3 consists of 13 residues. Here the CDR3 reads CSGGQGFSYEQYF. CDR3 nucleotide sequence: TGCAGCGGGGGACAGGGGTTCTCCTACGAGCAGTACTTC.

J is TRBJ2-5 and V is TRBV13; 8 bases map to TRBD2. Germline V gene data show CDR1 as PRHDT and CDR2 as FYEKMQ (reference sequence). The CDR3 runs 16 residues. V trimming: 5 bases; J trimming: 5 bases; junction bases outside the gene matches: 13. The DNA of the CDR3 is TGTGCCAGCAGCAAGTTTGCGGGGGGCCGTGAGGAGACCCAGTACTTC. This gives the protein CASSKFAGGREETQYF. The full variable domain, with the rest looked up from reference TRBV13 and TRBJ2-5, is AAGVIQSPRHLIKEKRETATLKCYPIPRHDTVYWYQQGPGQDPQFLISFYEKMQSDKGSIPDRFSAQQFSDYHSELNMSSLELGDSALYFCASSKFAGGREETQYFGPGTRLLVL.

The chain uses TRBV5-8 and TRBJ2-1; TRBD1 agrees at 9 bases. This CDR3 is built from 16 residues. After removal of 0 bases from V and 8 bases from J, the junction contained 9 bases not matched to a gene. The V gene's germline CDR1 is SGHTS and CDR2 YDEGEE. The CDR3 loop is CASSLDRDRVFDEQFF. CDR3 coding DNA: TGTGCCAGCAGCTTGGATCGGGACAGGGTTTTCGATGAGCAGTTCTTC. Full variable domain (missing parts from reference TRBV5-8 and TRBJ2-1): EAGVTQSPTHLIKTRGQQATLRCSPISGHTSVYWYQQALGLGLQFLLWYDEGEERNRGNFPPRFSGRQFPNYSSELNVNALELEDSALYLCASSLDRDRVFDEQFFGPGTRLTVL.

This chain joins TRBV18 and TRBJ1-1, with 12 bases lining up with TRBD1. The germline gives CDR1 KGHSH, CDR2 LQKENI. The CDR3 is 15 residues long. J gave up 8 bases and V 5 bases, and 9 bases lay outside the gene matches. CDR3 loop: CASSTTGTGGEEAFF. CDR3 DNA: TGTGCCAGCTCAACTACCGGGACAGGGGGCGAGGAAGCTTTCTTT.